The clone carrying this T cell receptor (beta chain) came up once. Using immunoSEQ multiplex PCR, the repertoire was profiled, and TCRdb retains in-frame clones only, with some absent. The sample shows around 620,000 clones, about 87% of them seen only once. Germline V gene data show CDR1 as SGHNT and CDR2 as YYREEE (reference sequence). V gave up 4 bases and J gave up 6 bases, with 14 bases separating them. The CDR3 covers 15 residues. These data originate in a study of blood T cell repertoires in COVID-19. As for the study in general: Nucleic acid was either cDNA or gDNA, and it came from T cells, B-cell-depleted T cells, or PBMCs.

Sequencing used peripheral blood. The V call is TRBV5-4, the J call TRBJ1-6; no firm D call. The clonotype was recovered from a woman aged 18-29 years with acute or convalescent COVID-19. This CDR3 reads CASSPGGLFNSPLHF. CDR3 in DNA: TGTGCCAGCAGCCCGGGAGGACTTTTTAATTCACCCCTCCACTTT.